These 12 T cell receptor beta chains originate from one sample sequenced in a study of CD8 T cells in ankylosing spondylitis. Their target antigens are unknown. MiXCR, run by TCRdb on the 5' RACE reads, gives a single entry per CDR3 protein. The data hold 800,000 to 900,000 distinct CDR3 sequences, with approximately 10% observed a single time. Whole-study findings and limits: What seemed typical of ankylosing spondylitis blood was a TCR beta motif built from 7 or 8 highly homologous variants.

Specimen: blood, either unsorted or a sorted T cell fraction (not recorded which). The origin of the receptors is a male donor with ankylosing spondylitis.

The J gene is TRBJ1-2, the V gene TRBV7-2; a possible D gene is TRBD1 (5 bases). Germline V gene lookup returns CDR1 SGHTA and CDR2 FQGNSA. V lost 0 bases and J lost 9, with 11 bases in between. CDR3 length equals 13 residues. Here the CDR3 DNA reads TGTGCCAGCAGCTTAGCCGGGGCGATGAGCTACACCTTC. It codes for CASSLAGAMSYTF. The full variable domain, in which reference TRBV7-2 and TRBJ1-2 provide the parts outside the CDR3, is GAGVSQSPSNKVTEKGKDVELRCDPISGHTALYWYRQSLGQGLEFLIYFQGNSAPDKSGLPSDRFSAERTGGSVSTLTIQRTQQEDSAVYLCASSLAGAMSYTFGSGTRLTVV.

The chain is built from TRBV4-2 and TRBJ2-1; tentative D call: TRBD2 (5 bases). CDR1 and CDR2 (germline): LGHNA, YNFKEQ. This CDR3 contains 16 residues. V was pared by 0 bases and J by 4 bases, with 13 bases between. The DNA for the CDR3 is TGTGCCAGCAGCCAAGACGTCCAGCGGATTTACAATGAGCAGTTCTTC. It encodes CASSQDVQRIYNEQFF.

The sample holds many counts of this clonotype. The genes are TRBV29-1 and TRBJ2-5; the D is unclear. The V gene's germline CDR1 is SQVTM and CDR2 ANQGSEA. V was clipped by 0 bases and J by 4 bases, with 9 bases between them. The CDR3 has 13 residues. The CDR3 sequence: CSVEEGRGETQYF. DNA for the CDR3: TGCAGCGTTGAAGAAGGTCGCGGAGAGACCCAGTACTTC. Supplemented by reference TRBV29-1 and TRBJ2-5, the full variable domain reads SAVISQKPSRDICQRGTSLTIQCQVDSQVTMMFWYRQQPGQSLTLIATANQGSEATYESGFVIDKFPISRPNLTFSTLTVSNMSPEDSSIYLCSVEEGRGETQYFGPGTRLLVL.

This sequence joins TRBV20-1 and TRBJ1-2, with D unclear. Per the germline V gene, CDR1 is DFQATT and CDR2 is SNEGSKA (reference sequence). V lost 5 bases, J lost 3 bases, and 13 bases lay in between. The CDR3 length is 13 residues. The CDR3 reads CSAVLRMDYGYTF. CDR3 coding DNA: TGCAGTGCTGTATTGAGGATGGACTATGGCTACACCTTC.

V gene TRBV5-1 combines with J gene TRBJ2-7, with D possibly matching TRBD1 (6 bases). CDR1 and CDR2 from the germline V gene are SGHRS and YFSETQ. V lost 4 bases, J lost 0 bases, and 14 bases lay in between. The CDR3 length is 15 residues. CDR3 in DNA: TGCGCCAGCAGCATGGGACACGCGAGCTCCTACGAGCAGTACTTC. Amino acids: CASSMGHASSYEQYF.

This chain connects TRBV20-1 to TRBJ2-1, with D hard to call. CDR1 DFQATT and CDR2 SNEGSKA come from the germline V gene (reference sequence). Trimming removed 6 bases from V and 0 bases from J, with 15 bases in between. The CDR3 runs 15 residues. CDR3 amino acids: CSASTLQSSYNEQFF. For the CDR3, the DNA is TGCAGTGCATCGACTCTTCAGAGCTCCTACAATGAGCAGTTCTTC.

This clonotype was seen at least ten times. The rearrangement uses TRBV29-1 and TRBJ1-1; 8 bases are shared with TRBD1. In germline, CDR1 is SQVTM, CDR2 ANQGSEA. Unmatched junction bases numbered 4, after V lost 6 bases and J lost 4 bases. The CDR3 has 12 residues. The CDR3 spells CSVDTGGTEAFF. In DNA, the CDR3 is TGCAGCGTGGATACAGGGGGCACTGAAGCTTTCTTT.

The genes are TRBV18 and TRBJ1-2; D is perhaps TRBD1 (6 bases). Germline CDR1 KGHSH, CDR2 LQKENI. CDR3 length equals 13 residues. Trimming shortened V by 8 bases and J by 5 bases, and 15 bases separated the two germline ends. The CDR3 sequence: CASQKEGGYGYTF. The CDR3 DNA reads as TGTGCCAGCCAGAAGGAGGGGGGATATGGCTACACCTTC.

This clonotype showed up just a few times. V and J are TRBV12-3 or TRBV12-4 and TRBJ1-1; the D is unclear. This CDR3 contains 13 residues. Trimming removed 7 bases from V and 14 bases from J, with 23 bases in between. CDR3 region: CASTLGAEGTSFF. Written as DNA, the CDR3 is TGTGCCAGCACCCTCGGAGCGGAGGGTACGTCGTTCTTT.

The chain links TRBV20-1 to TRBJ2-2; 7 bases agree with TRBD2. V dropped 5 bases and J dropped 5; count of bases not matched to a gene: 11. The V gene's germline CDR1 is DFQATT and CDR2 SNEGSKA (reference sequence). The CDR3 extends over 15 amino acids. The CDR3 region has the DNA TGCAGTGCTGAGGACCCTAGCGGAGCTACCGGGGAGCTGTTTTTT. Translated, it gives CSAEDPSGATGELFF.

This clonotype turned up a few times. In DNA form, the CDR3 reads TGCAGTGCTAGATCGGATCGGAGTGAGCAGTTCTTC. This translates into CSARSDRSEQFF. V and J are TRBV20-1 and TRBJ2-1; D gene unclear. CDR3 size: 12 residues. Germline CDR1 is DFQATT and CDR2 is SNEGSKA (reference sequence). Trimming removed 2 bases from V and 9 bases from J, with 11 bases in between.

This chain connects TRBV12-3 or TRBV12-4 to TRBJ2-7; 8 bases fit TRBD1. This CDR3 region has 14 residues. The V and J ends lost 6 bases and 6 bases, in that order; junction bases with no gene match: 10. The CDR3 DNA follows: TGTGCCAGCAGCACCGGACAGGGTGTGGGCGAGCAGTACTTC. Protein: CASSTGQGVGEQYF.